Below, 29 T cell receptor beta chains from the same sample are listed, as sequenced in a study of cytomegalovirus exposure and HLA in healthy donors. PCR amplification relied on 60 Vbeta primers (plus 13 Jbeta primers). The repertoire was sequenced with immunoSEQ multiplex PCR; TCRdb's copy has only in-frame clones and lacks some. Found here are 160,000 or so clones, around 80% of them singletons; the top ten hold roughly 4.4%. Sequenced input: PBMCs. Receptors originate from a man aged 25 to 40 in good health and CMV-seronegative.

The gene calls are TRBV5-1 and TRBJ2-7, with 8 nucleotides matching TRBD2. Germline loops: CDR1 SGHRS, CDR2 YFSETQ. This CDR3 has 16 residues. The junction had 10 bases not matched to a gene; V was cut back by 3 bases and J by 2 bases. The CDR3 nucleotides read TGCGCCAGCAGCTCCCTAGAGAGAGCGGGGGCCTACGAGCAGTACTTC. Translated: CASSSLERAGAYEQYF.

The CDR3 nucleotides are TGTGCCAGCAGCTTACGGGGTAGCTCCTACAATGAGCAGTTCTTC. Protein sequence: CASSLRGSSYNEQFF. V and J are TRBV11-2 and TRBJ2-1; D might be TRBD2 (5 bases). The CDR3 spans 15 residues. V shed 2 bases and J shed 0 bases, with 8 bases lying between them. Germline CDR1 SGHAT, CDR2 FQNNGV.

The V call is TRBV28, the J call TRBJ1-6; TRBD1 matches at 8 bases. The CDR3 has 15 residues. Germline CDR1 is MDHEN and CDR2 is SYDVKM. The V and J ends lost 5 bases and 8 bases, in that order; junction bases with no gene match: 8. This chain's CDR3 is CASSGHGQGDSPLHF. CDR3 DNA sequence: TGTGCCAGCAGTGGCCACGGACAGGGAGATTCACCCCTCCACTTT. Combining the CDR3 with reference TRBV28 and TRBJ1-6 gives the whole variable domain DVKVTQSSRYLVKRTGEKVFLECVQDMDHENMFWYRQDPGLGLRLIYFSYDVKMKEKGDIPEGYSVSREKKERFSLILESASTNQTSMYLCASSGHGQGDSPLHFGNGTRLTVT.

This rearrangement joins TRBV5-1 to TRBJ1-4, with TRBD1 matching 9 bases. V lost 5 bases, J lost 7 bases, and 9 bases stayed unmatched. The germline CDR1 and CDR2 sequences are SGHRS and YFSETQ. The CDR3 sequence is 15 residues long. The CDR3 bases are TGCGCCAGCAGTATTACCGGGACAGGGCTTGAAAAACTGTTTTTT. This gives the protein CASSITGTGLEKLFF.

The CDR3 DNA sequence: TGTGCCAGCAGCGTAAACCCCGACAGCCCTGAAGCTTTCTTT. This gives the protein CASSVNPDSPEAFF. This rearrangement joins TRBV9 to TRBJ1-1; D may be TRBD1 (5 bases). This CDR3 region has 14 residues. Per the germline V gene, CDR1 is SGDLS and CDR2 is YYNGEE. V was clipped by 1 base and J by 6 bases, with 13 bases between them.

The V gene is TRBV5-6, the J gene TRBJ2-7, with 10 bases lining up with TRBD1. J lost 10 bases, V lost 0 bases, and 4 bases had no gene match. The CDR3 has 13 residues. In germline, CDR1 is SGHDT, CDR2 YYEEEE. The CDR3 nucleotides are TGTGCCAGCAGCTTGGCTGGGACAGGGGACCAGTACTTC. Translation gives CASSLAGTGDQYF.

The chain employs TRBV27 and TRBJ2-7, with 11 bases aligning to TRBD2. V was clipped by 8 bases and J by 3 bases; unmatched bases: 9. This CDR3 comprises 15 residues. The germline gives CDR1 MNHEY, CDR2 SMNVEV (reference sequence). The CDR3: CASSPTSGGGYEQYF. CDR3 coding DNA: TGTGCCAGCTCTCCAACTAGCGGGGGAGGCTACGAGCAGTACTTC.

This clone was seen only a few times. This chain joins TRBV5-6 and TRBJ1-1; 7 bases agree with TRBD1. This CDR3 has 15 amino acids. CDR1 is SGHDT, CDR2 YYEEEE, per germline. The ends lost 2 bases at V and 0 bases at J; junction bases unmatched: 4. The CDR3 sequence: CASSFRDRLNTEAFF. The CDR3 region has the DNA TGTGCCAGCAGCTTCCGGGACAGATTGAACACTGAAGCTTTCTTT.

The rearrangement joins TRBV5-3 to TRBJ2-3; 9 nucleotides line up with TRBD2. TRBV5-3 is labeled an ORF, and its function is uncertain. V dropped 7 bases and J dropped 14; count of bases not matched to a gene: 11. The CDR3 is 12 residues long. For the CDR3, the DNA is TGTGCCAGAGAACGCGGGAGGGCCGGGTGGTATTTT. Translation: CARERGRAGWYF.

This chain uses TRBV2 with TRBJ2-3, with 12 bases that match TRBD2. J lost 2 bases, V lost 5 bases, and 11 bases had no gene match. CDR3 size: 18 residues. Germline V gene lookup returns CDR1 SNHLY and CDR2 FYNNEI. As DNA, the CDR3 is TGTGCCAGCAGTTTTCTCCCTAGCGGGGGGGCCTACACAGATACGCAGTATTTT. This gives the protein CASSFLPSGGAYTDTQYF.

The V and J genes are TRBV27 and TRBJ1-2; 10 bases agree with TRBD1. The germline V gene encodes CDR1 MNHEY and CDR2 SMNVEV (reference sequence). This CDR3 region has 13 residues. J lost 11 bases, V lost 3 bases, and 6 bases had no gene match. CDR3 region: CASSFRQGAMYTF. CDR3 DNA sequence: TGTGCCAGCAGTTTCAGACAGGGGGCCATGTACACCTTC.

The chain employs TRBV10-1 and TRBJ2-1; weak D call: TRBD2 (6 bases). The V end was cut by 4 bases, the J end by 2 bases, with 15 bases between. Germline CDR1 and CDR2: WNHNN and SYGVQD (reference sequence). CDR3 length: 16 amino acids. Here the CDR3 reads CASSGSGRDPYNEQFF. As DNA, the CDR3 is TGCGCCAGCAGTGGGTCTGGGCGGGATCCCTACAATGAGCAGTTCTTC.

V is TRBV28 and J is TRBJ2-7; D perhaps matches TRBD2 (5 bases). The CDR3 extends over 12 amino acids. Trimming took 7 bases from V and 3 from J, leaving 10 bases between them. Germline V gene data show CDR1 as MDHEN and CDR2 as SYDVKM. CDR3 sequence reads: CASTPGSYEQYF. The CDR3 DNA follows: TGTGCCAGCACCCCGGGAAGCTACGAGCAGTACTTC. The complete variable domain, with remaining parts taken from reference TRBV28 and TRBJ2-7, reads DVKVTQSSRYLVKRTGEKVFLECVQDMDHENMFWYRQDPGLGLRLIYFSYDVKMKEKGDIPEGYSVSREKKERFSLILESASTNQTSMYLCASTPGSYEQYFGPGTRLTVT.

The rearrangement links TRBV6-5 to TRBJ1-1; D is ambiguous. Trimming removed 0 bases at V and 11 bases at J, with 16 bases between. Germline values: CDR1 MNHEY, CDR2 SVGAGI. The CDR3 length is 14 residues. This chain's CDR3 is CASSYSLGPEEAFF. CDR3 in DNA: TGTGCCAGCAGTTACTCCTTAGGTCCGGAGGAGGCTTTCTTT.

The sample holds one count of this clone. The rearrangement uses TRBV2 and TRBJ2-7; perhaps TRBD1 as D (6 bases). Germline values: CDR1 SNHLY, CDR2 FYNNEI. Trimming took off 7 bases at V and 1 base at J, with 14 bases between the two ends. The CDR3 is 14 amino acids. The CDR3 DNA follows: TGTGCCAGCACTCTGACACAGGGTTCCTACGAGCAGTACTTC. It is translated as CASTLTQGSYEQYF. The full variable domain, in which reference TRBV2 and TRBJ2-7 provide the parts outside the CDR3, is EPEVTQTPSHQVTQMGQEVILRCVPISNHLYFYWYRQILGQKVEFLVSFYNNEISEKSEIFDDQFSVERPDGSNFTLKIRSTKLEDSAMYFCASTLTQGSYEQYFGPGTRLTVT.

This chain links TRBV11-1 with TRBJ2-1; 10 nucleotides line up with TRBD2. Germline CDR1 reads SGHAT; CDR2 reads FQDESV (reference sequence). The CDR3 spans 13 residues. V dropped 3 bases and J dropped 9; count of bases not matched to a gene: 2. CDR3 loop: CASSFLAGVEQFF. DNA for the CDR3: TGTGCCAGCAGCTTTCTAGCGGGAGTTGAGCAGTTCTTC.

V gene TRBV5-1 combines with J gene TRBJ2-3, with 7 bases identical to TRBD1. Germline CDR1 and CDR2: SGHRS and YFSETQ. V trimming: 6 bases; J trimming: 4 bases; junction bases outside the gene matches: 5. The CDR3 spans 13 residues. CDR3 coding DNA: TGCGCCAGCAACCGGGACAGCTCAGATACGCAGTATTTT. Protein sequence: CASNRDSSDTQYF.

The rearrangement links TRBV30 to TRBJ1-6, with D possibly matching TRBD1 (5 bases). Trimming pared 3 bases from V and 8 bases from J, leaving 14 bases between. This CDR3 comprises 14 residues. Germline V lookup: CDR1 GTSNPN, CDR2 SVGIG (reference sequence). The CDR3 loop reads CAWRTPGWHSPLHF. CDR3 bases: TGTGCCTGGAGGACCCCAGGGTGGCATTCACCCCTCCACTTT.

This clone occurred once. This chain links TRBV29-1 with TRBJ2-7; 8 bases are shared with TRBD1. The J segment lost 3 bases and the V segment lost 6 bases, leaving 25 bases of the junction unmatched. The CDR3 length is 19 residues. Per germline, CDR1 SQVTM and CDR2 ANQGSEA. The DNA for the CDR3 is TGCAGCGTCGAGGGCCGACGGGCAGGGGGCTCCGGTACCAGCTACGAGCAGTACTTC. It specifies CSVEGRRAGGSGTSYEQYF.

The chain couples TRBV6-1 to TRBJ2-1; D not certain. The ends were cut back, 2 bases at V and 4 bases at J, with 9 bases in the middle. The CDR3 extends over 14 amino acids. Germline CDR1 and CDR2: MNHNS and SASEGT. The CDR3, as DNA: TGTGCCAGCAGTGAACTCAACGAGTACAATGAGCAGTTCTTC. Its translation is CASSELNEYNEQFF.

The V gene is TRBV11-3, the J gene TRBJ1-5; D may be TRBD1 (6 bases). The CDR3 spans 16 residues. The V end lost 1 base, the J end lost 4 bases, and 14 bases lay between the germline ends. Germline lookup yields CDR1 SGHNT and CDR2 YENEEA. The DNA for the CDR3 is TGTGCCAGCAGCTTAGGAACTGGGGGCGGAAATCAGCCCCAGCATTTT. Translation: CASSLGTGGGNQPQHF.

The rearrangement links TRBV5-6 to TRBJ1-1; D ambiguous. The CDR3 runs 12 residues. Trimming removed 2 bases from V and 3 bases from J, with 5 bases in between. Germline V CDR1 and CDR2: SGHDT, YYEEEE. CDR3 protein: CASSFGDTEAFF. CDR3 sequence (DNA): TGTGCCAGCAGCTTCGGGGACACTGAAGCTTTCTTT.

The rearrangement joins TRBV11-2 to TRBJ2-5; D remains ambiguous. The J call may be mistaken, given a closer DNA end match to TRBJ2-7. This CDR3 region has 12 residues. Looked up from germline, CDR1 is SGHAT and CDR2 is FQNNGV. The CDR3 nucleotides are TGTGCCAGCAGCCGCCAGGTAGGCGAGCAGTACTTC. Encoded protein: CASSRQVGEQYF.

The chain recombines TRBV5-4 with TRBJ2-5, with 7 bases fitting TRBD1. The CDR3 runs to 15 residues. CDR1 is SGHNT and CDR2 is YYREEE in the germline V gene (reference sequence). The trim removed 2 bases at V and 6 bases at J, leaving 10 bases unmatched. CDR3 nucleotides: TGTGCCAGCAGCTTTCCGGGACAGACGGGGAAGACCCAGTACTTC. Residues: CASSFPGQTGKTQYF.

V and J are TRBV11-3 and TRBJ2-1; TRBD2 matches at 16 bases. Germline loops: CDR1 SGHNT, CDR2 YENEEA. J gave up 3 bases and V 4 bases, and 6 bases lay outside the gene matches. The CDR3 runs 18 residues. The CDR3 DNA reads TGTGCCAGCAGCTCGGGACTAGCGGGGGGGCCAGGCTACAATGAGCAGTTCTTC. This sequence encodes CASSSGLAGGPGYNEQFF.

The rearrangement uses TRBV19 and TRBJ2-1, with D tentatively TRBD2 (6 bases). Per the germline V gene, CDR1 is LNHDA and CDR2 is SQIVND (reference sequence). The CDR3 is made up of 12 amino acids. The V gene lost 5 bases and the J gene lost 8 bases, with 10 bases spanning the gap. The chain's CDR3 is CASSSGVYEQFF. In nucleotides, the CDR3 is TGTGCCAGTAGTTCGGGAGTTTATGAGCAGTTCTTC.

This clone appeared a few times. This chain connects TRBV5-4 to TRBJ1-4; D gene unclear. V lost 2 bases and J lost 7, with 6 bases in between. Germline V gene sequence: CDR1 SGHNT, CDR2 YYREEE (reference sequence). CDR3 length: 12 residues. CDR3 DNA: TGTGCCAGCAGCTTTAATCGTGAAAAACTGTTTTTT. As protein: CASSFNREKLFF.

The chain couples TRBV7-9 to TRBJ1-1; 9 nucleotides agree with TRBD1. There are 14 residues in the CDR3. Trimming took 1 base from V and 11 from J; bases not matched to a gene: 8. Germline V gene data show CDR1 as SEHNR and CDR2 as FQNEAQ (reference sequence). The CDR3: CASSLEQGALKAFF. The CDR3, as DNA: TGTGCCAGCAGCTTAGAACAGGGGGCCTTGAAGGCTTTCTTT.

The chain couples TRBV7-9 to TRBJ2-1; D may be TRBD2 (5 bases). V dropped 2 bases and J dropped 1 base, with 18 bases sitting between them. Germline CDR1 reads SEHNR; CDR2 reads FQNEAQ (reference sequence). The CDR3 extends over 18 amino acids. The CDR3 DNA reads as TGTGCCAGCAGCTTACCTAGCTCAGGAAGGGCGTCCTACAATGAGCAGTTCTTC. Residues: CASSLPSSGRASYNEQFF.